What follows is one T cell receptor beta chain and its context. There is no known antigen for this receptor. HCMV-specific IgG was detected in serum with a commercial ELISA kit to determine HCMV serostatus. Ficoll density gradient centrifugation was used to isolate peripheral blood mononuclear cells from blood. Sequencing used an Illumina HiSeq 2000. The TCR beta cDNA libraries were made using 5'RACE template switching, a step that added both a universal primer site and unique molecular identifiers. Priming for cDNA synthesis came from the TCR beta constant segment, and two successive PCR amplification steps followed. The paper's data handling went like this. MIGEC was used to demultiplex reads and group reads by UMI, and MiTCR was used to assemble and quantify clonotypes. To remove erroneous sequences, TCR cDNA sequences were retained only when supported by two or more reads. The tcR package was used for downstream repertoire analysis, and clonotypes were matched across fractions by CDR3 nucleotide sequence plus V segment. Antigen specificity was annotated against VDJdb with VDJmatch, allowing one amino acid substitution in CDR3. TCRdb reprocessed the reads and provides one entry for every CDR3 protein sequence; no DNA is given. The V and J calls reflect TCRdb's pipeline rather than the authors' work. The sample table includes about half a million distinct CDR3 sequences. 1.4% of the sample goes to the ten largest clones.

This sample was included in a study of T cells expressing NK-cell markers (TCRdb year 2020). With regard to the full study: Three sorted T-cell subsets (CD3+CD56+NKG2C+, CD3+CD56+NKG2C- and CD3+CD56-NKG2C+) from roughly 8 donors had their TCR beta-chain repertoires profiled. Among the eight sequenced donors, only one was HCMV-seronegative, while the other seven were HCMV-seropositive. All eight donors whose samples were sequenced were randomly selected healthy volunteers, three of them men and five women. Sequencing of the libraries produced 2 x 150 bp reads on Illumina HiSeq 2000/2500, MiSeq or NextSeq.

Overall results and qualifications from the work: Those dominant clonotypes were again the most abundant among CD3+CD56-NKG2C+ cells in several donors, at roughly 25-60.1%. It remained unclear whether the expanded NKG2C-expressing T cell clones were specific for HCMV antigens. In roughly 6 donors, the dominant CD3+CD56+NKG2C+ clonotypes were among the top 10 CD8+ clonotypes and accounted for roughly 1.0-8% of CD8+ T cells.

From the germline V gene, CDR1 is MGHDK and CDR2 is SYGVNS. The CDR3 runs 15 residues from the cysteine to the phenylalanine. No DNA was logged. Sequencing was performed on blood T cells: a sorted CD56 or NKG2C T cell subset, CD4+ or CD8+ T cells, or bulk PBMC T cells (not recorded which). The sequence came from a woman aged 45-65 years in good health. Donor details come from another sample of the same person, matched by shared clones. The chain joins TRBV25-1 to TRBJ2-2; TCRdb returns TRBD2, unconfirmable since there is no DNA. The CDR3 region has the sequence CASSESLGETGELFF.